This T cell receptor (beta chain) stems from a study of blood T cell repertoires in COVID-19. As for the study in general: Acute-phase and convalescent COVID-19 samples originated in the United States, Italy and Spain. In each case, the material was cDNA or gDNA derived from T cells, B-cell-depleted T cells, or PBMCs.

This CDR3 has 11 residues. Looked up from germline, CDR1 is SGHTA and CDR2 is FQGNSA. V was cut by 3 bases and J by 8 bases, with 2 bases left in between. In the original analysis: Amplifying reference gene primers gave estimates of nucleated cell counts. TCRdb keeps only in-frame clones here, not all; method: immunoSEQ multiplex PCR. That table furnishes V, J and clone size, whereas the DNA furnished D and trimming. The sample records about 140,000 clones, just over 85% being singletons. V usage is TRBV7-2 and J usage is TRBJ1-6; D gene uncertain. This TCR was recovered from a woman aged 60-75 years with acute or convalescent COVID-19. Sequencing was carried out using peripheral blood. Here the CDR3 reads CASSFYSPLHF. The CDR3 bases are TGTGCCAGCAGCTTCTATTCACCCCTCCACTTT.